The following is a T cell receptor (beta chain) sequence with its context. Data came from immunoSEQ multiplex PCR; TCRdb stores just in-frame clones and leaves some out. The table records 100,000 to 120,000 clones, under 75% of them present only once. This specimen comes from a study of blood T cell repertoires in COVID-19. V gave up 5 bases and J gave up 6 bases; unmatched junction bases: 7. This CDR3 spans 15 amino acids. In germline, CDR1 is LGHDT, CDR2 YNNKEL (reference sequence). This TCR came from a woman aged 55-70 years with acute or convalescent COVID-19. The sequenced sample was peripheral blood. The genes are TRBV3-1 (or the pseudogene TRBV3-2) and TRBJ1-4; 9 bases agree with TRBD1. The CDR3 DNA is TGTGCCAGCAGCAAACAGGGGGCTGGTCATGAAAAACTGTTTTTT. Translating gives CASSKQGAGHEKLFF.